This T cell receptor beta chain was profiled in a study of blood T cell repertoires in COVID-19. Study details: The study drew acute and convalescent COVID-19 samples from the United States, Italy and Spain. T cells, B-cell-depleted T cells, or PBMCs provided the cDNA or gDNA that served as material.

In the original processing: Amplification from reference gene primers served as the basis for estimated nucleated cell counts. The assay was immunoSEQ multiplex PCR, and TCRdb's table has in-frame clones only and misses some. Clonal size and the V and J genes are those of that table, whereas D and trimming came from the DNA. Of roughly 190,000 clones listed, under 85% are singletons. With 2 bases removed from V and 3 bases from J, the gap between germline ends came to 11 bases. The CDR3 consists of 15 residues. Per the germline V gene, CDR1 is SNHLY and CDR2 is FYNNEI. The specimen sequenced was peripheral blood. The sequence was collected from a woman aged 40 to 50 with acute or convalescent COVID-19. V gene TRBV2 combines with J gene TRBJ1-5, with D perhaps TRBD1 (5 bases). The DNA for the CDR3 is TGTGCCAGCAGTGAACCCCTGGGGCACAATCAGCCCCAGCATTTT. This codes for CASSEPLGHNQPQHF.